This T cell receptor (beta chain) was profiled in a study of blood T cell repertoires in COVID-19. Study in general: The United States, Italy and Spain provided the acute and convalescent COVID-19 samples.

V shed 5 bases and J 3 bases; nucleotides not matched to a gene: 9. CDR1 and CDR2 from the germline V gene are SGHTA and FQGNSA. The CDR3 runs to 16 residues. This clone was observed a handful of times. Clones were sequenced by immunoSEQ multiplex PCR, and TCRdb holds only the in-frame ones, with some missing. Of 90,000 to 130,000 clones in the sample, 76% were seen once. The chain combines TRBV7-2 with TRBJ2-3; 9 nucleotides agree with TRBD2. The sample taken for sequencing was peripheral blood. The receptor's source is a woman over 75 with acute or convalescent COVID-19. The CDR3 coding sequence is TGTGCCAGCAGCCTGGGGACTAGCCGAATTACAGATACGCAGTATTTT. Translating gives CASSLGTSRITDTQYF.